This T cell receptor beta chain was identified in a study of blood T cell repertoires in COVID-19 (dated by TCRdb to 2018 to 2021). A note on the overall study: The collaborator samples originated in the United States, Italy and Spain and spanned the acute and convalescent phases of COVID-19. Samples came from the ongoing ImmuneRACE study (first 160 participants) plus 1,254 subjects from 6 global collaborators. Where available, HLA class I and class II types were obtained from metadata supplied by the sample provider rather than from assay-based typing. A de-identified subject ID, COVID-19 status, age in years and sex were almost always included in the sample metadata. Subjects who had been exposed to COVID-19, were actively infected with it, or had recovered from it provided the deeply sampled blood TCRbeta repertoires that made up the dataset. A freely available public database, intended as a resource for researchers studying the immune response to SARS-CoV-2, is where the repertoires were released. The material from the prospective study consisted of cDNA or gDNA derived from T cells, B-cell-depleted T cells, or PBMCs. Results and caveats for the whole study, not just this receptor: The quantity of clinical and demographic metadata differed by source and by participant and was supplied without curation.

CDR3 length: 13 amino acids, cysteine to phenylalanine. Just CDR3 DNA is preserved here, 39 bases in frame from base 1. V lost 3 bases and J lost 7 bases; the stretch between them is 12 bases long. TCRbeta CDR3 regions were amplified from genomic DNA by means of the immunoSEQ Assay, a bias-controlled multiplex PCR. The study's processing was this. The number of nucleated cells in each sample was estimated from the amplification of reference gene primers within the assay. To quantify the absolute abundance of each unique TCRbeta CDR3 rearrangement, sequence reads were collapsed and filtered. For each sample, productive Simpson clonality was calculated as the square root of Simpson's diversity index across productive rearrangements. Drawn from immuneACCESS, this table holds only the in-frame rearrangements with V and J called that TCRdb kept. Clones are partly lost; checked studies trace under half to an unresolved V gene and leave the rest unexplained. V and J calls and clone size are given by that table; D and trimming were obtained from the DNA. Within this sample are 70,000 to 95,000 clones, with about 82% of them counted one time only. The top ten hold about a sixth of the sample.

Each collaborating institution followed its own protocols to collect whole blood in K2EDTA tubes. Collaborator samples were shipped for TCRbeta analysis as frozen whole blood, isolated PBMCs, or DNA extracted from either sample type. Worth noting for this clone: Its antigen remains unidentified. Per-nucleotide qualities are absent, and no much larger clonotype sits a single base away.

In this chain, TRBV12-3 or TRBV12-4 is recombined with TRBJ1-2; too little of a D gene remains to name it. This TCR derives from a man older than 75 with active or convalescent COVID-19. The sample consisted of peripheral blood. The CDR3 loop reads CASSLVTAGGYTF. The bases read TGTGCCAGCAGTTTGGTTACAGCCGGTGGCTACACCTTC.